This T cell receptor (beta chain) is drawn from a study of regulatory T cells in long-lasting Graves disease (dated by TCRdb to about 2021). A note on the overall study: In the newly diagnosed Graves' disease group, patients had been taking antithyroid drugs for less than 3 months. Peripheral blood TCR sequencing and RNA sequencing compared persistent Graves' disease patients with newly diagnosed Graves' disease patients. The study was registered as a clinical trial and conducted in China. TCR sequencing covered some 13 persistent and approximately 20 newly diagnosed Graves' disease patients, some 33 samples in total.

The meaning of the sample's time point label: newly diagnosed GD, antithyroid drugs for less than 3 months. For both TCR sequencing and RNA sequencing, RNA was extracted from PBMCs using TRIzol. The diagnosis of Graves' disease followed American Thyroid Association guidelines. Patients for the study were recruited at an endocrinology department in Xi'an, China. Each patient gave about 9.1 milliliters of peripheral blood, collected in an EDTA anticoagulant tube. Ficoll Paque Plus density gradient separation was used to isolate PBMCs, and no additional T cell sorting was done. An Agilent 2100 Bioanalyzer and agarose gel were used to check RNA quality, while a NanoDrop 2000 measured RNA concentration. What the research found in general, with its limitations: Persistent Graves' disease patients showed lower TCR Shannon entropy and fewer highly expanded clones than newly diagnosed patients, suggesting clonal expansion. Preferential use of TRBV28, TRBJ1-2 and TRBJ2-5 was observed in persistent disease, whereas TRBV20-1 and TRBJ2-1 were favored in newly diagnosed disease. Sequencing and analysis were limited to the TCR beta chain. The study examined only peripheral blood because the primary lesion, thyroid tissue, could not be accessed. The authors noted that the small sample size was a limitation that may lower accuracy. Patients with persistent disease shared more public clonotypes (about 2,500) than newly diagnosed patients did (966).

Library preparation was by multiplex PCR. Sequencing used an Illumina HiSeq 4000. CDR3 regions were amplified by Arm-PCR with iRepertoire HTBI primers to construct TCR beta libraries. Gel purification was performed on PCR products prior to sequencing. Per the original workflow: Across samples, 60 to 75 TRBV and over 11 TRBJ segments were identified and used for gene usage analysis of CDR3 amino acid clonotypes. COPE and FqMerger were used to merge the filtered high-quality paired reads into contigs. BLAST was used to align contigs to IMGT TRBV, TRBD and TRBJ reference genes, with CDR3 defined following IMGT. Clonotypes above 0.1% frequency were classified as highly expanded clones. Shannon entropy was used to measure repertoire diversity, and the Gini coefficient was used to measure V-J evenness. A clonotype was considered public if more than one individual shared it. TCRdb passed the public sequencing reads through fastp at Q25 and MiXCR, retaining productive beta sequences. All rows with the same CDR3 protein become a single entry with the most common DNA and genes. The V and J calls reflect TCRdb's pipeline rather than the authors' work. Present in this sample are roughly 560,000 distinct CDR3 sequences, 12% of which were seen just once. The ten largest clones capture 7.5% to 9% of the sample.

A word on this clonotype: Its antigen remains undetermined. The record has no base qualities; no much larger clone is one base away.

The germline V gene encodes CDR1 SGHAT and CDR2 FQNNGV. V loses 0 bases, J loses 6 bases, and the germline ends lie 15 bases apart. The CDR3 numbers 15 residues from cysteine through phenylalanine. Left in the record is the CDR3 DNA by itself, 45 bases read in frame from the first base. These data were also filed under a second study, of T cells in Graves' hyperthyroidism and ophthalmopathy. The second source states: A patient counted as having stable Graves' hyperthyroidism if no progression to ophthalmopathy occurred over 18 months of follow-up. Hyperthyroidism patients were newly diagnosed, with disease duration under 2 months, and aged 18 to 65 years. The study excluded patients with uncontrolled infections, other autoimmune diseases, pregnancy or lactation. Clinical symptoms, serum thyroxine and TRAb, thyroid ultrasound, and orbital computed tomography formed the basis for the diagnoses. A first-round RT-PCR of the TCR CDR3 used the HTBI primer set with the Qiagen OneStep RT-PCR kit. Blood samples also contained most of the expanded thyroid clonotypes (frequency above 0.001), which suggests that blood repertoires may reflect thyroid immune responses. A 13 V-J signature model separated ophthalmopathy from stable hyperthyroidism, with roughly 88% sensitivity and approximately 81% specificity in cross-validation and 80%/75% in testing. In validation, the model predicted progression to ophthalmopathy a median of around 6.5 months before onset, with 65% to 71% sensitivity and 72.22% specificity. TCR V-J signatures able to tell the groups apart were searched for in a discovery cohort of 90 to 100 patients, of whom around 42 had Graves' ophthalmopathy and 57 had stable Graves' hyperthyroidism. Whether ophthalmopathy could be predicted prospectively was tested in an independent validation cohort made up of 18 to 20 hyperthyroidism patients plus 17 patients who later progressed to ophthalmopathy. The roughly 99 discovery patients were divided at random into training and test sets in a 7:3 ratio. Thyroid tissue and blood T-cell repertoires from roughly 6 Graves' hyperthyroidism patients were also compared in the study. Once sampling was done, hyperthyroidism patients were given methimazole at a starting dose of 30 mg daily, whereas ophthalmopathy patients were given high-dose intravenous methylprednisolone. Libraries were constructed in a second round of multiplex PCR, after which size selection and purification were carried out. Libraries were sequenced paired-end with 100 bp reads on an Illumina HiSeq2000. SOAPnuke was used to process the raw data, throwing out any read that contained adapters or uncalled bases, had a mean Phred below 15, or lacked an exact constant-primer or identifier match. High-quality paired reads were merged using COPE v1.2.5, and each unique nucleotide sequence was defined as a clonotype. MiTCR v1.1 was used to align the clonotypes against IMGT TRBV, TRBD and TRBJ reference segments. The analysis was restricted to V-J combinations with a frequency above 0.0001, which together covered roughly 99% of the repertoires. A TCS score was defined as the ratio between F50 (clonal expansion) and ExV (chaos), using BLOSUM62-based TCRdist between CDR3 peptides within each V-J. Welch's t-statistics and random forest reduced approximately 520 V-J features to about 13, which were used in a naive Bayes classifier (R e1071). No statistical method was used to set the sample size in advance, and investigators knew the group allocation. According to the paper, TCR Vbeta CDR3 sequencing was carried out on about 140 peripheral blood samples, which came from approximately 41 ophthalmopathy, about 75 hyperthyroidism and about 17 progressor patients.

Recombination joined TRBV11-2 with TRBJ2-7; a confident D gene designation cannot be given. The sequenced sample was peripheral blood mononuclear cells (PBMCs), obtained at new diagnosis, from a patient treated with antithyroid drugs. The TCR sequence derives from a woman aged 25 to 39 with Graves disease. Donor details come from another sample of the same person, matched by shared clones. The DNA is as follows: TGTGCCAGCAGCTTAGAATTGGGCCTAGTGAGCGAGCAGTACTTC. This yields the protein CASSLELGLVSEQYF.